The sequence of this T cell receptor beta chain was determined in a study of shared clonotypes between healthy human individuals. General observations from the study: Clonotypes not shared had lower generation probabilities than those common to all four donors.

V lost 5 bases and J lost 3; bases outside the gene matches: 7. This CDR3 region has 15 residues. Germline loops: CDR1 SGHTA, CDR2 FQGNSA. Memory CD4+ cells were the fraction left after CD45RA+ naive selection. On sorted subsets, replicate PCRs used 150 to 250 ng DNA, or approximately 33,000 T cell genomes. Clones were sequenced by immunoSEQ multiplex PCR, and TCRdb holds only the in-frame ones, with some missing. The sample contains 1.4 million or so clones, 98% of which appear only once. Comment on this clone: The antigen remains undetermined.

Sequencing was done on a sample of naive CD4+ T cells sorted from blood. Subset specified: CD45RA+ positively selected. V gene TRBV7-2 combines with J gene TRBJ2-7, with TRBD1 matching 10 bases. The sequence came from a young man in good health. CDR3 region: CASSRDRGGLYEQYF. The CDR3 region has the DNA TGTGCCAGCAGCCGGGACAGGGGAGGACTCTACGAGCAGTACTTC.